The subject of this entry is one T cell receptor beta chain. RNA transcripts provided the source from which TCR beta CDR3 regions were amplified. HTBI primers were employed in a first-round RT-PCR of the TCR CDR3. TCRdb fed the multiplex PCR reads into MiXCR, producing one record per CDR3 protein. The sample holds fewer than 850,000 distinct CDR3 sequences; 15% to 20% are singletons and the top ten take roughly a sixth. The data are from a study of T cells in Graves' hyperthyroidism and ophthalmopathy. The CDR3 spans 13 residues. CDR1 is DFQATT and CDR2 is SNEGSKA in the germline V gene (reference sequence). Trimming left V 0 bases short and J 6 bases short, with 8 bases between.

The V gene is TRBV20-1, the J gene TRBJ2-2, with D hard to call. This TCR was sampled from a man aged 45 to 65 with Graves' hyperthyroidism. Specimen: blood. The CDR3 loop is CSARDRVPGELFF. The DNA of the CDR3 is TGCAGTGCTAGAGATCGGGTCCCCGGGGAGCTGTTTTTT.